This record covers a single TCR beta chain. Its target is unknown. The germline gives CDR1 KGHSH, CDR2 LQKENI. Losses at the gene ends were 6 bases for V and 7 bases for J; bases not matched to a gene: 9. This CDR3 has 15 residues. The table came from immunoSEQ multiplex PCR; TCRdb's copy has only in-frame clones and leaves some out. The sample has more than 100,000 clones, 85% to 95% seen once. This specimen belongs to a study of OX40 agonist ivuxolimab in advanced cancers. Study details: Ivuxolimab was delivered to patients intravenously every 2 weeks at doses spanning 0.01 to 10 mg/kg. Enrolled patients in dose escalation had cancers that were hepatocellular carcinoma, melanoma, renal cell or head and neck cancer. The study's findings and limits: The antigen specificity of the peripheral T cells (those that were expanded) was not determined. By week 6 at 0.1 to 3.0 mg/kg, blood CD4+ and CD8+ T cells had expanded clonally.

The source was CD4+ or CD8+ T cells sorted from blood, collected in a trial of the OX40 agonist ivuxolimab. The sequence derives from an adult with an advanced solid tumor such as melanoma, head and neck, liver or kidney cancer. This chain joins TRBV18 and TRBJ1-4; TRBD1 matches 9 bases. CDR3 amino acids: CASSLSTGGAEKLFF. CDR3 in DNA: TGTGCCAGCTCCCTATCGACAGGGGGAGCTGAAAAACTGTTTTTT.